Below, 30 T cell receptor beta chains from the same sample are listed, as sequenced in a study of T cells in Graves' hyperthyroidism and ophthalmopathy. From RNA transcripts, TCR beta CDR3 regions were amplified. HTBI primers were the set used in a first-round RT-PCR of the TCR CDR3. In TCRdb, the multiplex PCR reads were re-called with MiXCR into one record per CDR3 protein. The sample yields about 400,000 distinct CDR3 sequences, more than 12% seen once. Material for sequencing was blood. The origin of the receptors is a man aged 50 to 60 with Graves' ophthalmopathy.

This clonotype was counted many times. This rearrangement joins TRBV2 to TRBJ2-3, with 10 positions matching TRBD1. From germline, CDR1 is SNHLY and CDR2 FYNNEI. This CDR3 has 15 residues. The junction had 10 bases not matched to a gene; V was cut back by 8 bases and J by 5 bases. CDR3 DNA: TGTGCCAGCGAGAGGGACAGGGGCTCAGGAGATACGCAGTATTTT. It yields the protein CASERDRGSGDTQYF.

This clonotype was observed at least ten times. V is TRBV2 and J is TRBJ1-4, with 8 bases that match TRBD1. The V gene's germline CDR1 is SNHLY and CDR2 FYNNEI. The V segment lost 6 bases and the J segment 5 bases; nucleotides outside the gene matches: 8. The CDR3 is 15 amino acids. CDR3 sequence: CASSYRGTGNEKLFF. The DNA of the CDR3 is TGTGCCAGCAGCTACCGGGGGACAGGCAATGAAAAACTGTTTTTT. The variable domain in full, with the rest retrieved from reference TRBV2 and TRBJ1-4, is EPEVTQTPSHQVTQMGQEVILRCVPISNHLYFYWYRQILGQKVEFLVSFYNNEISEKSEIFDDQFSVERPDGSNFTLKIRSTKLEDSAMYFCASSYRGTGNEKLFFGSGTQLSVL.

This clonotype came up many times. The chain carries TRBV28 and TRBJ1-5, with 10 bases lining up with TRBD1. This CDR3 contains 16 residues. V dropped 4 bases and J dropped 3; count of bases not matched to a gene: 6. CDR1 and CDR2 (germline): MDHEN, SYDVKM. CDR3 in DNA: TGTGCCAGCAGTTCCGGGACAGGGGCTAACAATCAGCCCCAGCATTTT. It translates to CASSSGTGANNQPQHF.

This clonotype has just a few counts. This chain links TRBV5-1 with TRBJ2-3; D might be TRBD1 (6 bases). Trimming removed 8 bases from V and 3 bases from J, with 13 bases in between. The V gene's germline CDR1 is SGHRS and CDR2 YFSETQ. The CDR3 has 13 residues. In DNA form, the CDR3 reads TGCGCCAGTCGAACAGGGCCGACAGATACGCAGTATTTT. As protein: CASRTGPTDTQYF.

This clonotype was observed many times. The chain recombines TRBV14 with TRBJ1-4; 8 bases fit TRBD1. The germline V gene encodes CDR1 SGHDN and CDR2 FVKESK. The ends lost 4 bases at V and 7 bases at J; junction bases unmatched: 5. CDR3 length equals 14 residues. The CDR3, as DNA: TGTGCCAGCAGCCCGGACAGGGCCATTGAAAAACTGTTTTTT. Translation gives CASSPDRAIEKLFF.

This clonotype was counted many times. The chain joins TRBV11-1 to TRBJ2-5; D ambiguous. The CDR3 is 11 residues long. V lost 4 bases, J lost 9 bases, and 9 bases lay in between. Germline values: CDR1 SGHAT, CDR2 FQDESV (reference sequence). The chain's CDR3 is CASSSGQSQYF. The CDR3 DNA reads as TGTGCCAGCAGCTCTGGGCAGTCCCAGTACTTC.

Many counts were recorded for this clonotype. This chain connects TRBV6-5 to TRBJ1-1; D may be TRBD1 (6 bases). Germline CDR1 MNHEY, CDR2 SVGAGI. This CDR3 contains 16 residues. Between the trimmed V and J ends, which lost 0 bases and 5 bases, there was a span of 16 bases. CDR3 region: CASSYSYREWGTEAFF. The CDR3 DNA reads TGTGCCAGCAGTTACTCGTACAGGGAGTGGGGAACTGAAGCTTTCTTT.

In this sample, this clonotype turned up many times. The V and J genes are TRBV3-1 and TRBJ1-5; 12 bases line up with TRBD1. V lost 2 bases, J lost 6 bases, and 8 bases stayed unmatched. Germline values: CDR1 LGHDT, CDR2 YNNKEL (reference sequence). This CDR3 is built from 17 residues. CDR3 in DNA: TGTGCCAGCAGCCAAAGGGGGGACAGGGGGCCGAGTCAGCCCCAGCATTTT. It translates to CASSQRGDRGPSQPQHF.

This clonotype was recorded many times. Here the CDR3 DNA reads TGTGCCAGCAGCAAATACTTAACGGGACTAGCGGGAGTAAGAAACTACGAGCAGTACTTC. This sequence encodes CASSKYLTGLAGVRNYEQYF. V usage is TRBV7-2 and J usage is TRBJ2-7, with 14 bases lining up with TRBD2. CDR1 and CDR2 from the germline V gene are SGHTA and FQGNSA. The CDR3 sequence is 20 residues long. The V gene end was trimmed by 5 bases and the J gene end by 3 bases; junction bases not matched to a gene: 18. Combining the CDR3 with reference TRBV7-2 and TRBJ2-7 gives the whole variable domain GAGVSQSPSNKVTEKGKDVELRCDPISGHTALYWYRQSLGQGLEFLIYFQGNSAPDKSGLPSDRFSAERTGGSVSTLTIQRTQQEDSAVYLCASSKYLTGLAGVRNYEQYFGPGTRLTVT.

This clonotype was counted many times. The CDR3 loop is CASSWGAGANVLTF. CDR3 nucleotide sequence: TGTGCCAGCAGTTGGGGTGCTGGGGCCAACGTCCTGACTTTC. The chain links TRBV12-3 or TRBV12-4 to TRBJ2-6; the D is unclear. The CDR3 spans 14 residues. Trimming pared 4 bases from V and 2 bases from J, leaving 6 bases between.

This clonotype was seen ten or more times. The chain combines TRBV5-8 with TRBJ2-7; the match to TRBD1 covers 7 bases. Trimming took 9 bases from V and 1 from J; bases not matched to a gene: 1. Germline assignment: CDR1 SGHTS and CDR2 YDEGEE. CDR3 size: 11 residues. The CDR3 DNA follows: TGTGCCATGGGACAGTCCTACGAGCAGTACTTC. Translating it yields CAMGQSYEQYF.

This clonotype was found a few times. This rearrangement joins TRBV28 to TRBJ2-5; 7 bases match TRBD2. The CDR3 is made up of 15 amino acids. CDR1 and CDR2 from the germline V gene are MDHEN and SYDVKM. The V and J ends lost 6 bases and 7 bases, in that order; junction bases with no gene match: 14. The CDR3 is CASRGPREESVTQYF. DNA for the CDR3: TGTGCCAGCAGGGGACCCCGGGAGGAGAGTGTGACCCAGTACTTC.

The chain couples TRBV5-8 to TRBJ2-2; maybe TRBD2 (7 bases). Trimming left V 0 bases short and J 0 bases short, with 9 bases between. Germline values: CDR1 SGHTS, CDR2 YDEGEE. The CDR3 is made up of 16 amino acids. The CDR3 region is CASSLAGGTNTGELFF. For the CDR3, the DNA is TGTGCCAGCAGCTTGGCGGGGGGCACGAACACCGGGGAGCTGTTTTTT.

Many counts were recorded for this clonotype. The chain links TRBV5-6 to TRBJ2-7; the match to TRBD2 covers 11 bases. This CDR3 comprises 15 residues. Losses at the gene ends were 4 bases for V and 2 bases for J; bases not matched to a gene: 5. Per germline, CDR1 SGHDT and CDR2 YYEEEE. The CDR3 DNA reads TGTGCCAGCAGCCCTAGCGGGAGGAACCCCTACGAGCAGTACTTC. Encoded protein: CASSPSGRNPYEQYF.

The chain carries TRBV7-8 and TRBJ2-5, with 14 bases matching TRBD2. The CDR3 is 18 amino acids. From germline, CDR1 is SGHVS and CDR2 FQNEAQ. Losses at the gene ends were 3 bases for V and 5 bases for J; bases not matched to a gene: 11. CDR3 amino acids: CASSLAPGLAGVKETQYF. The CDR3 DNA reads TGTGCCAGCAGCTTGGCCCCGGGACTAGCGGGAGTAAAGGAGACCCAGTACTTC. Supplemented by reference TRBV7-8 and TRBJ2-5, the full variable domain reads GAGVSQSPRYKVAKRGQDVALRCDPISGHVSLFWYQQALGQGPEFLTYFQNEAQLDKSGLPSDRFFAERPEGSVSTLKIQRTQQEDSAVYLCASSLAPGLAGVKETQYFGPGTRLLVL.

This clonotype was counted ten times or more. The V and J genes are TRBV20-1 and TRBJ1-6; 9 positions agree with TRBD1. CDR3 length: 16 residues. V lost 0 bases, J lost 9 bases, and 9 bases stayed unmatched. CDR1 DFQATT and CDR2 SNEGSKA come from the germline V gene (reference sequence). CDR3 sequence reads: CSARDQGGTGPSPLHF. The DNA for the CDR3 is TGCAGTGCTAGAGATCAAGGAGGGACAGGGCCTTCACCCCTCCACTTT.

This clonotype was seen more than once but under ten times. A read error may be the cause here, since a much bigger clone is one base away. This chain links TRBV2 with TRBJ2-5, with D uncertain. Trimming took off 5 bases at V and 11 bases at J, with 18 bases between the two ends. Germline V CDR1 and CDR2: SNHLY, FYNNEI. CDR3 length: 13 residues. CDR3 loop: CASSLTGRKVQYF. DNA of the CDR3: TGTGCCAGCAGTTTAACGGGTCGAAAGGTACAGTACTTC.

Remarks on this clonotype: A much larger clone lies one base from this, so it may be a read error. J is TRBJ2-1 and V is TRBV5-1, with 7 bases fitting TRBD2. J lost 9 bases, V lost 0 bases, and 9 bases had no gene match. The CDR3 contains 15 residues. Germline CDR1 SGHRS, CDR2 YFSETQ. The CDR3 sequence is CASSLELGGGVEQFF. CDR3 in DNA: TGCGCCAGCAGCTTGGAGCTCGGCGGGGGAGTTGAGCAGTTCTTC.

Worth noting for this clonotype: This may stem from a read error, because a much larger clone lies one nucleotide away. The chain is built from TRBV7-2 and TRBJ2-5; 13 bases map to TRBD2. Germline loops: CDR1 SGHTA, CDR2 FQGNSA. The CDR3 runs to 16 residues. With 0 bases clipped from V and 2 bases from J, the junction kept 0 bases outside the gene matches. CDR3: CASSLAGLAGQETQYF. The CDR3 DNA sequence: TGTGCCAGCAGCTTAGCGGGACTAGCGGGACAAGAGACCCAGTACTTC. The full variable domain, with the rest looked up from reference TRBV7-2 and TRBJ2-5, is GAGVSQSPSNKVTEKGKDVELRCDPISGHTALYWYRQSLGQGLEFLIYFQGNSAPDKSGLPSDRFSAERTGGSVSTLTIQRTQQEDSAVYLCASSLAGLAGQETQYFGPGTRLLVL.

CDR3 sequence: CASSLLRSSGNTIYF. CDR3 DNA: TGTGCCAGCAGCCTACTCAGGAGCTCTGGAAACACCATATATTTT. The chain couples TRBV7-9 to TRBJ1-3; D remains unclear. The V end was cut by 5 bases, the J end by 0 bases, with 11 bases between. The germline gives CDR1 SEHNR, CDR2 FQNEAQ (reference sequence). The CDR3 runs to 15 residues.

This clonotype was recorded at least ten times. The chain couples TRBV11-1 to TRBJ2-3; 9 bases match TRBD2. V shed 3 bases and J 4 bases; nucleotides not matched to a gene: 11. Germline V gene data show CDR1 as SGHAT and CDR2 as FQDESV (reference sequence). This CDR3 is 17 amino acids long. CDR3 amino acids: CASSLDSAGGRADTQYF. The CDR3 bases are TGTGCCAGCAGCTTGGATTCGGCGGGAGGGAGGGCAGATACGCAGTATTTT.

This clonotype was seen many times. The CDR3 bases are TGTGCCATCAAGGGGAGCTCCTACGAGCAGTACTTC. Translating gives CAIKGSSYEQYF. The chain has TRBV10-3 and TRBJ2-7; D might be TRBD1 or TRBD2, each matching 5 bases. Germline V CDR1 and CDR2: ENHRY, SYGVKD. The CDR3 consists of 12 residues. V lost 7 bases and J lost 0, with 7 bases in between.

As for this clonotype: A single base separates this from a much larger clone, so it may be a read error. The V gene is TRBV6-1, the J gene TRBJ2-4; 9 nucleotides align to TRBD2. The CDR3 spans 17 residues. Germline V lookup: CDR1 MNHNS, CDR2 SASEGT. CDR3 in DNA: TGTGCCAGCAGTTCCCAGTTTGGGGGACTAGCCAAAAACATTCGGTACTTC. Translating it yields CASSSQFGGLAKNIRYF.

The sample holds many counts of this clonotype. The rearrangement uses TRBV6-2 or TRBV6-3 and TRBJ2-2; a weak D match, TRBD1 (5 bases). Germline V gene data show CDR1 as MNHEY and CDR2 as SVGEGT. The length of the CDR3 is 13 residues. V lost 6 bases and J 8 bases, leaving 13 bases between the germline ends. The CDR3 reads CASRDSLPGELFF. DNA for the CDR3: TGTGCCAGCAGAGACAGCCTTCCGGGGGAGCTGTTTTTT.

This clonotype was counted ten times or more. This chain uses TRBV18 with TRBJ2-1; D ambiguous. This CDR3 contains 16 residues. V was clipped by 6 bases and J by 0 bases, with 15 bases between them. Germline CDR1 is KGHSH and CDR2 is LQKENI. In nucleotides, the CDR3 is TGTGCCAGCTCGCTCTTTGCGGCGAGCTCCTACAATGAGCAGTTCTTC. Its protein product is CASSLFAASSYNEQFF.

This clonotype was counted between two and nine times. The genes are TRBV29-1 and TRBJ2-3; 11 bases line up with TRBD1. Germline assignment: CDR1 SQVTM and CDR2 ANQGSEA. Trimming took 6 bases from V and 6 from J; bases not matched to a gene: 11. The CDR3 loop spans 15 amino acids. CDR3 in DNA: TGCAGCGTGATGCTCATGGACAGGGGGCCGGATACGCAGTATTTT. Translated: CSVMLMDRGPDTQYF.

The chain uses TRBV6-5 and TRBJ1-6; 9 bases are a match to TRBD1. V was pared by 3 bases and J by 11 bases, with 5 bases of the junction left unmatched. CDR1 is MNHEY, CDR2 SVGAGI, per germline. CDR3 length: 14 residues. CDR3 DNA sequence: TGTGCCAGCAGTTATGACGACAGGGGGACACCCCTCCACTTT. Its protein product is CASSYDDRGTPLHF.

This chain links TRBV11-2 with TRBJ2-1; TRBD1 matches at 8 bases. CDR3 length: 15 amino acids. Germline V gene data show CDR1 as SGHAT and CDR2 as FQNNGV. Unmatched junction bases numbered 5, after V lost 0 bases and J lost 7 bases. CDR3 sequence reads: CASSLEPGGVNEQFF. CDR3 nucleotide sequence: TGTGCCAGCAGCTTAGAGCCAGGGGGCGTGAATGAGCAGTTCTTC.

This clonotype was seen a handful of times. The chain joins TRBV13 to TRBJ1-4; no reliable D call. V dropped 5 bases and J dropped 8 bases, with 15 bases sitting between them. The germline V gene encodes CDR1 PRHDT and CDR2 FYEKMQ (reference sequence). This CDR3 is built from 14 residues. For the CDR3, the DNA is TGTGCCAGCAGCCCGGGCGTGAATTCGGAAAAACTGTTTTTT. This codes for CASSPGVNSEKLFF.

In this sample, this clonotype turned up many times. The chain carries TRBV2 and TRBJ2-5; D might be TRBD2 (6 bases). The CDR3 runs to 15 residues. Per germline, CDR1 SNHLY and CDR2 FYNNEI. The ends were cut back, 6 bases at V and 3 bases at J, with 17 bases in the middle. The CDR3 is CASRETGLGEETQYF. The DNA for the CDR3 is TGTGCCAGCAGGGAGACGGGACTCGGGGAAGAGACCCAGTACTTC.